This passage covers 13 T cell receptor beta chains from one sample sequenced in a study of blood T cell repertoires in COVID-19. Data came from immunoSEQ multiplex PCR; TCRdb stores just in-frame clones and leaves some out. The sample lists about 75,000 clones, 80% to 95% seen once, with about 7% in the top ten. The sample taken for sequencing was peripheral blood. The origin of the receptors is a human donor in a cohort sampled during active COVID-19.

The chain has TRBV13 and TRBJ1-6; 8 bases agree with TRBD1. The CDR3 has 16 residues. Per germline, CDR1 PRHDT and CDR2 FYEKMQ (reference sequence). V was pared by 5 bases and J by 2 bases, with 5 bases of the junction left unmatched. This CDR3 reads CASSPTGAPYNSPLHF. The CDR3 DNA reads as TGTGCCAGCAGCCCGACAGGGGCCCCCTATAATTCACCCCTCCACTTT.

This chain uses TRBV19 with TRBJ2-5; D gene uncertain. The CDR3 extends over 11 amino acids. Germline CDR1 reads LNHDA; CDR2 reads SQIVND (reference sequence). The germline V and J ends were trimmed by 4 bases and 7 bases, with 7 bases remaining between them. In DNA form, the CDR3 reads TGTGCCAGTAGTACCCATAGGACCCAGTACTTC. This encodes CASSTHRTQYF. Filled out from reference TRBV19 and TRBJ2-5, the complete variable domain reads DGGITQSPKYLFRKEGQNVTLSCEQNLNHDAMYWYRQDPGQGLRLIYYSQIVNDFQKGDIAEGYSVSREKKESFPLTVTSAQKNPTAFYLCASSTHRTQYFGPGTRLLVL.

The chain couples TRBV10-3 to TRBJ2-1; TRBD2 agrees at 7 bases. The CDR3 totals 16 residues. CDR1 and CDR2 from the germline V gene are ENHRY and SYGVKD. After removal of 4 bases from V and 3 bases from J, the junction contained 9 bases not matched to a gene. This chain's CDR3 is CAISGEGQGYYNEQFF. The CDR3 bases are TGTGCCATCAGTGGGGAGGGGCAGGGCTACTACAATGAGCAGTTCTTC.

This clone was detected once. The rearrangement uses TRBV7-9 and TRBJ2-2; unclear D gene. V was shortened by 0 bases and J by 6 bases, with 8 bases between the two germline ends. Looked up from germline, CDR1 is SEHNR and CDR2 is FQNEAQ (reference sequence). CDR3 size: 14 residues. In DNA form, the CDR3 reads TGTGCCAGCAGCTTAGCGCTATATCCCGGGGAGCTGTTTTTT. This sequence encodes CASSLALYPGELFF.

The chain carries TRBV6-1 and TRBJ1-4; D is undetermined. Trimming left V 2 bases short and J 8 bases short, with 9 bases between. The germline gives CDR1 MNHNS, CDR2 SASEGT. The CDR3 is 13 amino acids. The CDR3 protein is CASSEIPQEKLFF. The CDR3, as DNA: TGTGCCAGCAGTGAAATCCCCCAGGAAAAACTGTTTTTT.

J is TRBJ1-6 and V is TRBV24-1; 8 positions match TRBD1. The J segment lost 0 bases and the V segment lost 4 bases, leaving 13 bases of the junction unmatched. This CDR3 has 20 residues. Looked up from germline, CDR1 is KGHDR and CDR2 is SFDVKD. The CDR3 nucleotides are TGTGCCACCAGTGACCGGACAGGGCCCGCAACTAACTCCTATAATTCACCCCTCCACTTT. Translating gives CATSDRTGPATNSYNSPLHF.

This clone was picked up one time. V is TRBV14 and J is TRBJ2-2; maybe TRBD1 (5 bases). Trimming took off 1 base at V and 6 bases at J, with 12 bases between the two ends. CDR3 size: 15 residues. Germline V lookup: CDR1 SGHDN, CDR2 FVKESK. The CDR3 bases are TGTGCCAGCAGCCAAGCTCAGGGATTCGCCGGGGAGCTGTTTTTT. The encoded protein is CASSQAQGFAGELFF.

This chain connects TRBV3-1 (or the pseudogene TRBV3-2) to TRBJ2-7; D might be TRBD1 (6 bases). The CDR3 length is 15 residues. V was cut by 1 base and J by 0 bases, with 10 bases left in between. Germline V gene lookup returns CDR1 LGHDT and CDR2 YNNKEL (reference sequence). The CDR3 sequence: CASSQVQGLSYEQYF. The CDR3 DNA sequence: TGTGCCAGCAGCCAAGTACAGGGCCTCTCCTACGAGCAGTACTTC.

The chain carries TRBV9 and TRBJ1-2; no definite D call. V lost 4 bases and J 6 bases, leaving 10 bases between the germline ends. This CDR3 is built from 12 residues. The germline CDR1 and CDR2 sequences are SGDLS and YYNGEE. The CDR3 sequence is CASSFTVDGYTF. The CDR3 coding sequence is TGTGCCAGCAGCTTCACAGTCGATGGCTACACCTTC.

The chain employs TRBV5-1 and TRBJ1-1; possibly TRBD1 for D (5 bases). The germline V gene has CDR1 SGHRS and CDR2 YFSETQ. This CDR3 spans 15 amino acids. Trimming removed 0 bases from V and 1 base from J, with 10 bases in between. CDR3 sequence: CASSLGQTENTEAFF. CDR3 coding DNA: TGCGCCAGCAGCTTGGGACAGACCGAGAACACTGAAGCTTTCTTT.

This chain connects TRBV7-2 to TRBJ2-1, with D hard to call. The CDR3 runs 13 residues. V lost 1 base and J lost 10, with 11 bases in between. Germline V lookup: CDR1 SGHTA, CDR2 FQGNSA. The CDR3 sequence: CASSLVAELEQFF. The CDR3 bases are TGTGCCAGCAGCTTAGTTGCGGAGCTGGAGCAGTTCTTC.

The chain joins TRBV18 to TRBJ1-2, with a weak D call TRBD1 (6 bases). CDR3 length: 14 residues. The V and J ends lost 5 bases and 6 bases respectively, with 16 bases between them. The germline V gene has CDR1 KGHSH and CDR2 LQKENI. DNA for the CDR3: TGTGCCAGCTCATTAGGCCCGGGGGGCGATGGCTACACCTTC. It codes for CASSLGPGGDGYTF.

This rearrangement joins TRBV12-3 or TRBV12-4 to TRBJ2-3; D gene ambiguous. The CDR3 is 13 amino acids. Deletions cut 3 bases from V and 0 bases from J, with 4 bases between. As DNA, the CDR3 is TGTGCCAGCAGTTTTCAGAGCACAGATACGCAGTATTTT. It specifies CASSFQSTDTQYF.